The 5 T cell receptor beta chains below were found in one sample sequenced in a study of cytomegalovirus exposure and HLA in healthy donors. Both 60 Vbeta primers and 13 Jbeta primers went into the PCR. The table came from immunoSEQ multiplex PCR; TCRdb's copy has only in-frame clones and leaves some out. The repertoire includes roughly 180,000 clones, approximately 82% of them detected once, and around 1.2% sits in the top ten. The sample comprised PBMCs. These receptors all stem from a girl aged 2 to 10 in good health and CMV-seropositive.

The gene calls are TRBV30 and TRBJ2-1; weak D call: TRBD2 (6 bases). Germline assignment: CDR1 GTSNPN and CDR2 SVGIG (reference sequence). The CDR3 runs 14 residues. With 0 bases removed from V and 3 bases from J, the gap between germline ends came to 9 bases. For the CDR3, the DNA is TGTGCCTGGAGTGTTGGGCGGGGCTACAATGAGCAGTTCTTC. The encoded protein is CAWSVGRGYNEQFF.

This chain joins TRBV6-1 and TRBJ2-2; D may be TRBD1 (6 bases). Looked up from germline, CDR1 is MNHNS and CDR2 is SASEGT. The CDR3 has 16 residues. Trimming removed 4 bases at V and 2 bases at J, with 14 bases between. CDR3 sequence reads: CASSGGRDTNTGELFF. CDR3 coding DNA: TGTGCCAGCAGTGGGGGCCGGGACACAAACACCGGGGAGCTGTTTTTT.

The J gene is TRBJ2-1, the V gene TRBV30; TRBD2 might be the D (6 bases). Trimming took off 5 bases at V and 9 bases at J, with 14 bases between the two ends. The germline V gene encodes CDR1 GTSNPN and CDR2 SVGIG (reference sequence). This CDR3 has 12 residues. In DNA, the CDR3 is TGTGCCTGGCTCCATGGGCGGGGTGAGCAGTTCTTC. Protein sequence: CAWLHGRGEQFF. Full variable domain (outside the CDR3, taken from reference TRBV30 and TRBJ2-1): SQTIHQWPATLVQPVGSPLSLECTVEGTSNPNLYWYRQAAGRGLQLLFYSVGIGQISSEVPQNLSASRPQDRQFILSSKKLLLSDSGFYLCAWLHGRGEQFFGPGTRLTVL.

The genes are TRBV6-1 and TRBJ2-3; no definite D call. Germline V gene sequence: CDR1 MNHNS, CDR2 SASEGT. Trimming shortened V by 7 bases and J by 6 bases, and 14 bases separated the two germline ends. The CDR3 consists of 13 residues. This chain's CDR3 is CASTPIYRDTQYF. CDR3 coding DNA: TGTGCCAGCACCCCTATTTATCGGGATACGCAGTATTTT.

The V gene is TRBV19, the J gene TRBJ2-3; tentative D call: TRBD2 (5 bases). Germline V lookup: CDR1 LNHDA, CDR2 SQIVND (reference sequence). The CDR3 totals 13 residues. Trimming removed 7 bases from V and 6 bases from J, with 14 bases in between. The CDR3 DNA sequence: TGTGCCAGTAATTTCGGGTGGAGGGATACGCAGTATTTT. Translating it yields CASNFGWRDTQYF. Based on the CDR3 plus reference TRBV19 and TRBJ2-3, the full variable domain is DGGITQSPKYLFRKEGQNVTLSCEQNLNHDAMYWYRQDPGQGLRLIYYSQIVNDFQKGDIAEGYSVSREKKESFPLTVTSAQKNPTAFYLCASNFGWRDTQYFGPGTRLTVL.